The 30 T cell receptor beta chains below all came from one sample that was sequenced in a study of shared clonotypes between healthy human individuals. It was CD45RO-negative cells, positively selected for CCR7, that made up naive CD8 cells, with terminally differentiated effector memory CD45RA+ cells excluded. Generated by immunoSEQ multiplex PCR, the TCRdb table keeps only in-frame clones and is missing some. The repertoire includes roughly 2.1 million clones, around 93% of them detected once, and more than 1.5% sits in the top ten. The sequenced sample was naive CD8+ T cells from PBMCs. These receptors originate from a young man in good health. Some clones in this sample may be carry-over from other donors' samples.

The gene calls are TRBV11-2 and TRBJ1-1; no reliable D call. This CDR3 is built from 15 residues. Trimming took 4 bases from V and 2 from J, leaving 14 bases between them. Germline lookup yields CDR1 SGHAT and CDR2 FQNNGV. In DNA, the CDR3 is TGTGCCAGCAGCTCCCGACATATGCCAAACACTGAAGCTTTCTTT. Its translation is CASSSRHMPNTEAFF.

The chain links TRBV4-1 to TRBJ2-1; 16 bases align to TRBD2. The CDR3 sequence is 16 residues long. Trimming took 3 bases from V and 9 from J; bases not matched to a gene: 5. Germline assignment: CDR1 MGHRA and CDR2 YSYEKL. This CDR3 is CASSQGTSGRGGEQFF. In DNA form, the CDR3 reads TGCGCCAGCAGCCAGGGGACTAGCGGGAGGGGCGGTGAGCAGTTCTTC.

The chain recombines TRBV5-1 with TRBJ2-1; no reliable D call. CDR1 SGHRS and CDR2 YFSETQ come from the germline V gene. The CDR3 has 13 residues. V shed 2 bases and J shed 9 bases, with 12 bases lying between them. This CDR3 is CASSFGSASEQFF. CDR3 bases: TGCGCCAGCAGCTTCGGGTCCGCTAGTGAGCAGTTCTTC.

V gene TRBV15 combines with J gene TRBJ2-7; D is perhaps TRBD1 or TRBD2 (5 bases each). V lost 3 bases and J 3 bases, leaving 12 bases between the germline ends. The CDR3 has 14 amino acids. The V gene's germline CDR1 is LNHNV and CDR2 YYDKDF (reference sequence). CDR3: CATSSGTEYYEQYF. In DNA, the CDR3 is TGTGCCACCAGCAGCGGGACGGAGTACTACGAGCAGTACTTC.

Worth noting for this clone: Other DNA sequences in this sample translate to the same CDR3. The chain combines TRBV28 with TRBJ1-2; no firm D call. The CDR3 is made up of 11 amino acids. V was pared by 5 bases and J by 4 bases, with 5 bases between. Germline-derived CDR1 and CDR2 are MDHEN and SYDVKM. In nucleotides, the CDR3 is TGTGCCAGCAGTCAGGCCTATGGCTACACCTTC. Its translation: CASSQAYGYTF.

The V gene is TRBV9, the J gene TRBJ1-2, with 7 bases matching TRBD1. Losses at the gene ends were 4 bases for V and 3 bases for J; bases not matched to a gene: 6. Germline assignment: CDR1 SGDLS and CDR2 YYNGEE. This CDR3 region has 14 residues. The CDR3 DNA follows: TGTGCCAGCAGCCTCCGACAGGGATACTATGGCTACACCTTC. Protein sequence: CASSLRQGYYGYTF.

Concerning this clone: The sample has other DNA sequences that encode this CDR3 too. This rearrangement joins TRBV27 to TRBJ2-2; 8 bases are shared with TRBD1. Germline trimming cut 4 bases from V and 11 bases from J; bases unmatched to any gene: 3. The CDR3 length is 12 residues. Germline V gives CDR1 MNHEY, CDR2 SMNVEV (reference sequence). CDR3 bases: TGTGCCAGCAGTTGGACAGGGAGAGAGCTGTTTTTT. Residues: CASSWTGRELFF.

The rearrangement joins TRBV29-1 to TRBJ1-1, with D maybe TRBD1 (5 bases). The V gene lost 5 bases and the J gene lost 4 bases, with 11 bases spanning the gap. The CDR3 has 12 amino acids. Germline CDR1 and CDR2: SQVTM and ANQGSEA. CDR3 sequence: CSVIDSVTEAFF. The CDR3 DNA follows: TGCAGCGTTATCGACAGTGTCACTGAAGCTTTCTTT.

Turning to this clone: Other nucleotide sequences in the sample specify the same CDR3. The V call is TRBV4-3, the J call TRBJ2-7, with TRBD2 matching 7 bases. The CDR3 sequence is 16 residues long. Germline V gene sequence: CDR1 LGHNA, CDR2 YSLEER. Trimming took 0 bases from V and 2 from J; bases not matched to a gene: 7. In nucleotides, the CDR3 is TGCGCCAGCAGCCAAGATTTGGCTAGCGGAACCTACGAGCAGTACTTC. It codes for CASSQDLASGTYEQYF.

As DNA, the CDR3 is TGTGCCAGCACGGGACAGGGTTCCTACGAGCAGTACTTC. It specifies CASTGQGSYEQYF. The chain couples TRBV7-9 to TRBJ2-7, with TRBD1 matching over 9 bases. CDR3 length equals 13 residues. Germline V lookup: CDR1 SEHNR, CDR2 FQNEAQ (reference sequence). V was clipped by 7 bases and J by 1 base; unmatched bases: 2.

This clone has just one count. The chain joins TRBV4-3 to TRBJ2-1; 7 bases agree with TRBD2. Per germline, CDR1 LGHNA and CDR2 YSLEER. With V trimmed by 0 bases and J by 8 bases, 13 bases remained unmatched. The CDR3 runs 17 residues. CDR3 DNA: TGCGCCAGCAGCCAAGACGTTCGGACTAGTGTATTCGATGAGCAGTTCTTC. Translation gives CASSQDVRTSVFDEQFF.

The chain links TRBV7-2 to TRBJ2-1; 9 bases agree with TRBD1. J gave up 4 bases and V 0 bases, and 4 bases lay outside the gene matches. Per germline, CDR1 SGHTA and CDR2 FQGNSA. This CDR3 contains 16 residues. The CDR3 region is CASSLAGQGFYNEQFF. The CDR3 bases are TGTGCCAGCAGCTTAGCGGGACAGGGCTTTTACAATGAGCAGTTCTTC. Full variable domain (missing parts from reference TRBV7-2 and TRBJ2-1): GAGVSQSPSNKVTEKGKDVELRCDPISGHTALYWYRQSLGQGLEFLIYFQGNSAPDKSGLPSDRFSAERTGGSVSTLTIQRTQQEDSAVYLCASSLAGQGFYNEQFFGPGTRLTVL.

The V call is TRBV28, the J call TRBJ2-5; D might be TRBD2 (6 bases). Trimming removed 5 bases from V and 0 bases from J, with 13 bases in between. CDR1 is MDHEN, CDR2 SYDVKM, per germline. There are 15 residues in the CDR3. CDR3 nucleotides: TGTGCCAGCAGTCCGGGACGGGAGTACCAAGAGACCCAGTACTTC. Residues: CASSPGREYQETQYF.

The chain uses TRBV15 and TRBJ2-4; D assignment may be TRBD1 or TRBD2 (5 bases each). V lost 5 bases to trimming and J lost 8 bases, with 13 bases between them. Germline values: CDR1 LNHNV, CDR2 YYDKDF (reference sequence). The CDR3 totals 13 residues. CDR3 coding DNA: TGTGCCACCAGCGGGGCAGTGGAGGACATTCAGTACTTC. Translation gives CATSGAVEDIQYF.

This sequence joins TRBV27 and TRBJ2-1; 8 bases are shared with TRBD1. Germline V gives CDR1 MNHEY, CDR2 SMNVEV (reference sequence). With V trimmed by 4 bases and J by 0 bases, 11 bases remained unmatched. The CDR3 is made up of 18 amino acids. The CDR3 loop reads CASSYTTPTGASYNEQFF. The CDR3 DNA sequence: TGTGCCAGCAGTTATACCACCCCGACAGGGGCCTCCTACAATGAGCAGTTCTTC.

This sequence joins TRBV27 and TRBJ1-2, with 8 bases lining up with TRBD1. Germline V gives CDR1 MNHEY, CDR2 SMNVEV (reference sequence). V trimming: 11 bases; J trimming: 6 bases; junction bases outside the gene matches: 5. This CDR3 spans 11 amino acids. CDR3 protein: CACRTGNGYTF. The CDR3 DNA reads TGTGCCTGTAGGACAGGGAATGGCTACACCTTC.

DNA of the CDR3: TGTGCCAGCAGCTCAACCTTAAGGCAGGGGGCGCCGGGCACTGAAGCTTTCTTT. It is translated as CASSSTLRQGAPGTEAFF. The chain joins TRBV7-2 to TRBJ1-1; TRBD1 matches 8 bases. Germline V gives CDR1 SGHTA, CDR2 FQGNSA. Germline trimming cut 4 bases from V and 4 bases from J; bases unmatched to any gene: 17. This CDR3 is built from 18 residues.

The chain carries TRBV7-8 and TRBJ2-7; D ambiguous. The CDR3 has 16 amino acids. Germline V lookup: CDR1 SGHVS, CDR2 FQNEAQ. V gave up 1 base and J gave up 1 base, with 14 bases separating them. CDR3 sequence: CASSLVSPGRSYEQYF. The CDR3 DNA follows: TGTGCCAGCAGCTTAGTATCTCCCGGCCGTTCCTACGAGCAGTACTTC.

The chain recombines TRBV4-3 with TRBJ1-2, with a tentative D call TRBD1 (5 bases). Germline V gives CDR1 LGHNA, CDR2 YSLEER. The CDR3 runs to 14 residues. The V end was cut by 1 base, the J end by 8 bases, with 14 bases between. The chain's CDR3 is CASSQVLTVGGYTF. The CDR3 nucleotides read TGCGCCAGCAGCCAAGTCCTGACAGTTGGAGGCTACACCTTC.

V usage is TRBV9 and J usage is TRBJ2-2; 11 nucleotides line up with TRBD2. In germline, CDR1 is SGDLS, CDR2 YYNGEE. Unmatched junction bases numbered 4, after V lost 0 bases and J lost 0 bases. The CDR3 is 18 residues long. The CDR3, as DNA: TGTGCCAGCAGCGTAGGGACTAGCGGGTATTCGAACACCGGGGAGCTGTTTTTT. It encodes CASSVGTSGYSNTGELFF.

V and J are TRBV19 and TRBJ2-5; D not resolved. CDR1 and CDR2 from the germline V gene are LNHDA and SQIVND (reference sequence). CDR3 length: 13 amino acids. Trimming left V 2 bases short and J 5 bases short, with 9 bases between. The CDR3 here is CASSIYSAETQYF. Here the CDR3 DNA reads TGTGCCAGTAGTATATACAGCGCCGAGACCCAGTACTTC.

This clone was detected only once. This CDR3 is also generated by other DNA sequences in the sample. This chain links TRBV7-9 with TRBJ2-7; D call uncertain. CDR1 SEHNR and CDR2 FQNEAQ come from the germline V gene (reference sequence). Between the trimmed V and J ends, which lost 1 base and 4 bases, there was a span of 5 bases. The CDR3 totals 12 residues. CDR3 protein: CASSLGDYEQYF. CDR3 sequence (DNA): TGTGCCAGCAGCTTAGGAGATTACGAGCAGTACTTC.

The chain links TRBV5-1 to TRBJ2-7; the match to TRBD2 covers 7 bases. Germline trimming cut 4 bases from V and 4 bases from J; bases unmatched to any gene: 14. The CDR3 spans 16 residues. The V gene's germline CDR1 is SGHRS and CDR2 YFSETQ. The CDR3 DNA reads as TGCGCCAGCAGCGAAAAACGCGGGACTAAAGAGTACGAGCAGTACTTC. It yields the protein CASSEKRGTKEYEQYF.

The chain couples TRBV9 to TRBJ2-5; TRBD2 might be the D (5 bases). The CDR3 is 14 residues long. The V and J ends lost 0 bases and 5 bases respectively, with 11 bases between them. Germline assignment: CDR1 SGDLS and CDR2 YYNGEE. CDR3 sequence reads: CASSVAEEAETQYF. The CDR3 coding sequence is TGTGCCAGCAGCGTAGCCGAGGAGGCGGAGACCCAGTACTTC.

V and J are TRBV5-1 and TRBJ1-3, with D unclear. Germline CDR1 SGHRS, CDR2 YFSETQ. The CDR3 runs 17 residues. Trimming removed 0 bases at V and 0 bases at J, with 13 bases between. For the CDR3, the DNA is TGCGCCAGCAGCTTGGGTAGGGATCGATCCTCTGGAAACACCATATATTTT. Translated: CASSLGRDRSSGNTIYF.

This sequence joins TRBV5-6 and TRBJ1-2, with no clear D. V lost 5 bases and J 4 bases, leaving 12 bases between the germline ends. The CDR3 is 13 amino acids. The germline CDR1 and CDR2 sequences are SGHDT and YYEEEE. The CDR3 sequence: CASRVDGPYGYTF. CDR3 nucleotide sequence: TGTGCCAGCAGGGTGGACGGCCCCTATGGCTACACCTTC.

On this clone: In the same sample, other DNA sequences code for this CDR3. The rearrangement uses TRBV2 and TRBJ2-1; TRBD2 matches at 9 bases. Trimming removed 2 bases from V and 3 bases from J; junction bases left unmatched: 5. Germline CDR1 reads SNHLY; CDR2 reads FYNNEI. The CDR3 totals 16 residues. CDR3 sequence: CASSERGSGGYNEQFF. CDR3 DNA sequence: TGTGCCAGCAGTGAACGTGGTAGCGGGGGCTACAATGAGCAGTTCTTC.

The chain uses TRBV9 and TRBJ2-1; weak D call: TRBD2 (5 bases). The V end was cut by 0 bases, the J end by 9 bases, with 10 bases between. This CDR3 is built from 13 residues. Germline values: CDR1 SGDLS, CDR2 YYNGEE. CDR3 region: CASSVDGVGEQFF. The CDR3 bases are TGTGCCAGCAGCGTAGACGGGGTGGGTGAGCAGTTCTTC.

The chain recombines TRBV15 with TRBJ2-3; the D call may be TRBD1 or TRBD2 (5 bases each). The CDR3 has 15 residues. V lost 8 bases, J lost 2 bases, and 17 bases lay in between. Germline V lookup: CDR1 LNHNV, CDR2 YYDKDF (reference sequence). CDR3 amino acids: CATAPRAGATDTQYF. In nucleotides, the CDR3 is TGTGCCACCGCGCCCCGGGCCGGGGCCACAGATACGCAGTATTTT.

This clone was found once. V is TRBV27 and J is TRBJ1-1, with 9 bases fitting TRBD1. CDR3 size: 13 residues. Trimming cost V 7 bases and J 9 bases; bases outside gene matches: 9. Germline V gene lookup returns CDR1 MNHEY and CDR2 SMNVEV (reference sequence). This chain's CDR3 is CASTPGGTGKAFF. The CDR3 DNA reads TGTGCCAGCACCCCCGGGGGGACAGGGAAAGCTTTCTTT.